These 23 T cell receptor beta chains were all obtained from the same sample, sequenced in a study of cytomegalovirus exposure and HLA in healthy donors (dated by TCRdb to the late 2010s). The library was prepared using the immunoSEQ multiplex PCR assay. A mixture of 60 forward primers for TCR Vbeta segments and 13 reverse primers for TCR Jbeta segments was used in the multiplex PCR. TCRdb took over this immuneACCESS table, retaining in-frame rearrangements with V and J assigned. Such tables are incomplete; in checked studies, under half of the missing clones stem from an unresolved V gene, and the remainder is unexplained. The sample profile shows about 190,000 clones; 85% to 90% of them were found once. Of the sample, around 1.4% is held by the ten largest clones. The material sequenced was PBMCs. The receptors here all came from a man aged 30 to 45 in good health and CMV-seronegative.

A remark on this clone: An end of the junction does not agree with germline; a read error may underlie this. The genes are TRBV7-9 and TRBJ2-7, with D perhaps matching TRBD2 (6 bases). Germline V CDR1 and CDR2: SEHNR, FQNEAQ (reference sequence). The CDR3 runs 16 residues. CDR3 coding DNA: TGTTCCAGCAGCTTAGAGAGCGGGCCCCTCCCCTACGAGCAGTACTTC. It translates to CSSSLESGPLPYEQYF.

V gene TRBV5-1 combines with J gene TRBJ2-5; 9 nucleotides match TRBD1. The J call may be in error: the DNA end matches TRBJ2-7 better. The germline CDR1 and CDR2 sequences are SGHRS and YFSETQ. The CDR3 sequence is 13 residues long. Here the CDR3 reads CASSPGTGLEQYF. The CDR3 DNA reads TGCGCCAGCTCCCCCGGGACAGGGCTCGAGCAGTACTTC.

This clone has a single count. The gene calls are TRBV10-3 and TRBJ2-1; a possible D gene is TRBD2 (7 bases). The V end was cut by 10 bases, the J end by 5 bases, with 12 bases between. The CDR3 has 12 amino acids. Per germline, CDR1 ENHRY and CDR2 SYGVKD. The CDR3 reads CATRGGDNEQFF. The CDR3 coding sequence is TGTGCCACCAGAGGGGGGGACAATGAGCAGTTCTTC.

This chain connects TRBV21-1 to TRBJ2-5; no DNA check was done on the table's D call, TRBD2. TRBV21-1 is designated a pseudogene. The CDR3 spans 15 residues. The CDR3 DNA sequence: TGTGCCAGCAGCCCCGCGGGTGGGAGACAAGAGACCCAGTACTTC. This codes for CASSPAGGRQETQYF.

V is TRBV14 and J is TRBJ2-5, with D tentatively TRBD2 (7 bases). The V gene lost 2 bases and the J gene lost 5 bases, with 27 bases spanning the gap. Germline values: CDR1 SGHDN, CDR2 FVKESK. The CDR3 is made up of 19 amino acids. Here the CDR3 reads CASSQLSGGGTLMGETQYF. In DNA form, the CDR3 reads TGTGCCAGCAGCCAATTATCGGGGGGCGGAACATTGATGGGCGAGACCCAGTACTTC.

The chain links TRBV7-9 to TRBJ2-3; TRBD1 is a possible D gene (5 bases). V shed 5 bases and J shed 5 bases, with 11 bases lying between them. Germline loops: CDR1 SEHNR, CDR2 FQNEAQ (reference sequence). The CDR3 is 13 residues long. This CDR3 is CASSPLRGDTQYF. The CDR3 DNA follows: TGTGCCAGCAGCCCCCTAAGGGGAGATACGCAGTATTTT.

The CDR3 is CASSAGTGDYGYTF. The CDR3 nucleotides are TGTGCCAGCAGCGCCGGGACAGGGGACTATGGCTACACCTTC. The chain employs TRBV9 and TRBJ1-2, with 10 bases fitting TRBD1. Germline lookup yields CDR1 SGDLS and CDR2 YYNGEE. This CDR3 spans 14 amino acids. Germline trimming cut 3 bases from V and 3 bases from J; bases unmatched to any gene: 2.

The gene calls are TRBV27 and TRBJ2-7; 10 bases fit TRBD2. The CDR3 loop spans 15 amino acids. V dropped 4 bases and J dropped 7; count of bases not matched to a gene: 10. CDR1 and CDR2 (germline): MNHEY, SMNVEV (reference sequence). CDR3 nucleotide sequence: TGTGCCAGCAGTTGGGAACTAGCGGGGTTGGGAGAGCAGTACTTC. This gives the protein CASSWELAGLGEQYF.

The chain carries TRBV19 and TRBJ2-1; the D gene is possibly TRBD2 (5 bases). The germline gives CDR1 LNHDA, CDR2 SQIVND (reference sequence). Trimming took 6 bases from V and 4 from J, leaving 10 bases between them. The CDR3 is made up of 13 amino acids. CDR3 in amino acids: CASSPRGYNEQFF. As DNA, the CDR3 is TGTGCCAGTAGCCCCCGCGGGTACAATGAGCAGTTCTTC.

The V gene is TRBV4-3, the J gene TRBJ2-1; 9 bases map to TRBD1. Trimming removed 6 bases from V and 5 bases from J; junction bases left unmatched: 5. Per the germline V gene, CDR1 is LGHNA and CDR2 is YSLEER. CDR3 length equals 14 residues. CDR3 sequence reads: CASRTGTGNNEQFF. For the CDR3, the DNA is TGCGCCAGCAGGACCGGGACAGGGAACAATGAGCAGTTCTTC.

V is TRBV6-5 and J is TRBJ2-3; 9 positions match TRBD1. This CDR3 has 15 amino acids. Germline CDR1 is MNHEY and CDR2 is SVGAGI. The junction had 6 bases not matched to a gene; V was cut back by 4 bases and J by 4 bases. In DNA, the CDR3 is TGTGCCAGCAGTTTGGGGACAGGGTTCGCAGATACGCAGTATTTT. It codes for CASSLGTGFADTQYF.

The chain links TRBV7-9 to TRBJ2-3; maybe TRBD1 (6 bases). Germline assignment: CDR1 SEHNR and CDR2 FQNEAQ (reference sequence). Trimming shortened V by 1 base and J by 4 bases, and 21 bases separated the two germline ends. CDR3 size: 18 residues. The CDR3 region is CASSLESPTGQAADTQYF. CDR3 coding DNA: TGTGCCAGCAGCTTAGAGAGCCCGACAGGCCAGGCGGCAGATACGCAGTATTTT.

CDR3 DNA sequence: TGCGCCAGCAGCCAAGATAACGGTTACACCGGGGAGCTGTTTTTT. It encodes CASSQDNGYTGELFF. V usage is TRBV4-1 and J usage is TRBJ2-2; unclear D gene. Trimming took off 0 bases at V and 3 bases at J, with 8 bases between the two ends. The CDR3 length is 15 residues. Germline CDR1 MGHRA, CDR2 YSYEKL.

This clone has only a few counts. J is TRBJ1-6 and V is TRBV27; D unresolved. CDR3 length: 15 amino acids. Germline lookup yields CDR1 MNHEY and CDR2 SMNVEV (reference sequence). Trimming took off 6 bases at V and 7 bases at J, with 16 bases between the two ends. In DNA, the CDR3 is TGTGCCAGCAGCTTCGACACGTCGACCAATTCACCCCTCCACTTT. This translates into CASSFDTSTNSPLHF.

V usage is TRBV6-5 and J usage is TRBJ1-5, with 10 bases matching TRBD1. Germline V CDR1 and CDR2: MNHEY, SVGAGI. This CDR3 is built from 14 residues. Germline trimming cut 4 bases from V and 5 bases from J; bases unmatched to any gene: 2. CDR3 nucleotides: TGTGCCAGCAGTTTAGGACAGGGGGATCAGCCCCAGCATTTT. Its protein is CASSLGQGDQPQHF.

V is TRBV7-9 and J is TRBJ2-3; TRBD1 matches 7 bases. The ends lost 6 bases at V and 3 bases at J; junction bases unmatched: 3. Germline assignment: CDR1 SEHNR and CDR2 FQNEAQ (reference sequence). CDR3 length: 13 amino acids. The CDR3 loop is CASRSQGTDTQYF. In DNA, the CDR3 is TGTGCCAGCAGATCACAGGGGACAGATACGCAGTATTTT.

The V call is TRBV15, the J call TRBJ1-6, with 8 bases identical to TRBD1. This CDR3 contains 17 residues. With 4 bases clipped from V and 7 bases from J, the junction kept 12 bases outside the gene matches. Looked up from germline, CDR1 is LNHNV and CDR2 is YYDKDF (reference sequence). CDR3 sequence: CATSKHRGGTGNSPLHF. Written as DNA, the CDR3 is TGTGCCACCAGCAAACATCGGGGCGGGACAGGAAATTCACCCCTCCACTTT.

A remark on this clone: A read error may account for a junction end that differs from germline. V and J are TRBV9 and TRBJ2-6; perhaps TRBD1 as D (5 bases). The CDR3 has 13 amino acids. Germline V lookup: CDR1 SGDLS, CDR2 YYNGEE. The CDR3 is CASTAFGANGLTF. CDR3 coding DNA: TGTGCCAGCACGGCCTTTGGGGCCAACGGCCTGACTTTC.

This chain joins TRBV27 and TRBJ2-2, with 7 bases fitting TRBD1. CDR3 length equals 15 residues. CDR1 and CDR2 from the germline V gene are MNHEY and SMNVEV (reference sequence). Trimming removed 6 bases from V and 6 bases from J; junction bases left unmatched: 10. The chain's CDR3 is CASSIRQGRAGELFF. The CDR3 nucleotides read TGTGCCAGCAGCATACGACAGGGACGGGCCGGGGAGCTGTTTTTT.

V and J are TRBV27 and TRBJ2-3; 8 nucleotides line up with TRBD2. Trimming took 5 bases from V and 4 from J; bases not matched to a gene: 5. The V gene's germline CDR1 is MNHEY and CDR2 SMNVEV (reference sequence). The CDR3 extends over 14 amino acids. In DNA, the CDR3 is TGTGCCAGCAGTCCCGGACTAGCCCCAGATACGCAGTATTTT. This gives the protein CASSPGLAPDTQYF.

J is TRBJ1-3 and V is TRBV9; no definite D call. CDR3 length equals 15 residues. The V and J ends lost 4 bases and 3 bases respectively, with 14 bases between them. Germline V gene sequence: CDR1 SGDLS, CDR2 YYNGEE. CDR3 sequence (DNA): TGTGCCAGCAGCCCCCCCCAACCAGGTGGAAACACCATATATTTT. As protein: CASSPPQPGGNTIYF. The complete variable domain, with remaining parts taken from reference TRBV9 and TRBJ1-3, reads DSGVTQTPKHLITATGQRVTLRCSPRSGDLSVYWYQQSLDQGLQFLIQYYNGEERAKGNILERFSAQQFPDLHSELNLSSLELGDSALYFCASSPPQPGGNTIYFGEGSWLTVV.

V usage is TRBV25-1 and J usage is TRBJ1-5; no definite D call. Germline V CDR1 and CDR2: MGHDK, SYGVNS. Deletions cut 3 bases from V and 4 bases from J, with 7 bases between. This CDR3 has 13 residues. The CDR3 reads CASSDEDNQPQHF. For the CDR3, the DNA is TGTGCCAGCAGTGACGAGGATAATCAGCCCCAGCATTTT.

This clone turned up a few times. The V gene is TRBV7-9, the J gene TRBJ2-3; TRBD2 aligns across 11 bases. Germline assignment: CDR1 SEHNR and CDR2 FQNEAQ (reference sequence). CDR3 length: 18 residues. The junction had 14 bases not matched to a gene; V was cut back by 5 bases and J by 4 bases. Here the CDR3 reads CASSPRRLAGLRADTQYF. In nucleotides, the CDR3 is TGTGCCAGCAGCCCCCGACGACTAGCGGGATTAAGGGCAGATACGCAGTATTTT.